This T cell receptor beta chain stems from a study of vaccination effects on CD4 cells after COVID-19. Whole-study context: The study sampled a couple of convalescent patients 16 days and one week before vaccination.

The CDR3 totals 14 residues. V was trimmed by 0 bases and J by 0 bases, leaving 6 bases between them. The germline V gene has CDR1 GTSNPN and CDR2 SVGIG (reference sequence). Sequenced by immunoSEQ multiplex PCR; TCRdb stores in-frame clones only, minus some. Of around 30,000 clones in the sample, about three quarters are singletons; the top ten hold over 15%. Expansion with viral peptide pools was applied to antigen-specific CD4+ T cells by the ViraFEST assay prior to sequencing. Subsequent to roughly 9 days of culture, CD4+ T cells were isolated. Documented for the person is a PCR-confirmed SARS-CoV-2 infection occurring between March and December 2020. PBMC cultures contained around 2 million cells per well, 10 IU/ml IL-2 and around 9.6 ug/ml peptides. On days 3 and 7, fresh IL-2 medium replaced half the medium. This clone has a handful of counts. Its antigen is not identified.

This clonotype was obtained from a human donor who had a prior SARS-CoV-2 infection. The V call is TRBV30, the J call TRBJ2-1, with D unresolved. Sequencing used CD4+ T cells from PBMCs cultured with HCoV-NL63 spike peptides, obtained before COVID-19 vaccination. The CDR3 here is CAWSVPSSYNEQFF. CDR3 DNA: TGTGCCTGGAGTGTCCCCAGCTCCTACAATGAGCAGTTCTTC.